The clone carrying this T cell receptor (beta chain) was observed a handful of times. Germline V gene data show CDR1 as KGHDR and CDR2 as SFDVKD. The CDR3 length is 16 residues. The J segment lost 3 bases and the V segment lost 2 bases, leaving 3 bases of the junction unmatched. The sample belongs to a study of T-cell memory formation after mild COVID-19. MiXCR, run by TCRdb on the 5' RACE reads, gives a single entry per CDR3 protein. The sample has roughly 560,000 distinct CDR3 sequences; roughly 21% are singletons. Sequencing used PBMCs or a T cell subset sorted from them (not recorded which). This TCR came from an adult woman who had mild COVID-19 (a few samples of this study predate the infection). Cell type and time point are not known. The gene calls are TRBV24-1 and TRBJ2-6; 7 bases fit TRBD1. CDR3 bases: TGTGCCACCAGTGATTCGACAGGGAGTGGGGCCAACGTCCTGACTTTC. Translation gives CATSDSTGSGANVLTF.